This T cell receptor beta chain comes out of a study of blood T cell repertoires in COVID-19. Measured with immunoSEQ multiplex PCR; TCRdb has only the in-frame clones, and not every one. The table has fewer than 250,000 clones, 70% to 90% seen once. This CDR3 contains 14 residues. Germline CDR1 and CDR2: MDHEN and SYDVKM. The V end was cut by 6 bases, the J end by 5 bases, with 14 bases between. Clinical histories supplied by participants themselves formed the basis of cohort assignment. The recovered donors of Cohort 3 showed two negative PCRs, clearance, or symptom resolution. This clone was observed a single time.

Sequenced material: PBMCs or T cells enriched from blood (not recorded which). The origin of this receptor is a man in his thirties or forties who had recovered from COVID-19. V usage is TRBV28 and J usage is TRBJ1-5; possibly TRBD1 for D (5 bases). The CDR3 region is CASSPQVGYQPQHF. Written as DNA, the CDR3 is TGTGCCAGCAGCCCACAGGTCGGATATCAGCCCCAGCATTTT.